This T cell receptor (beta chain) was identified in a study of blood T cell repertoires in COVID-19. The wider study: The study drew acute and convalescent COVID-19 samples from the United States, Italy and Spain. PBMCs, B-cell-depleted T cells, or T cells were the source of the cDNA or gDNA that made up the material.

This CDR3 has 13 amino acids. V was shortened by 3 bases and J by 4 bases, with 9 bases between the two germline ends. CDR1 is SGHRS and CDR2 is YFSETQ in the germline V gene. In the original processing: Amplification of reference gene primers was used by the study to estimate nucleated cell counts. Profiling relied on immunoSEQ multiplex PCR, and the TCRdb table lists in-frame clones only, not all of them. The D gene and trimming were derived from the DNA, and the V and J assignments and clone size from that table. Of roughly 170,000 clones listed, approximately 87% are singletons. This chain connects TRBV5-1 to TRBJ2-3, with D maybe TRBD2 (6 bases). The source is a man aged 70 or older with active or convalescent COVID-19. Source material: peripheral blood. As DNA, the CDR3 is TGCGCCAGCAGCTCGCGGGACGCAGATACGCAGTATTTT. Its protein product is CASSSRDADTQYF.